This entry lists 21 T cell receptor beta chains sequenced from one sample in a study of blood T cells in healthy people across ages. Together with a sample-barcoded 5' primer, a J-beta primer mix was included in a second PCR lasting roughly 6 to 12 cycles. TCRdb re-analysed the 5' RACE reads in MiXCR, keeping a single row per CDR3 protein. The sample lists over a million distinct CDR3 sequences, around 43% seen once, with about 19% in the top ten. The specimen was blood. These receptors all come from a woman aged 55-69 years in good health.

Comments on this clonotype: One junction end does not reproduce the germline sequence, and a read error may be involved. The chain carries TRBV7-6 and TRBJ2-4, with a tentative D call TRBD1 (6 bases). TRBJ2-7 matches the DNA end more closely, so the J call is doubtful. The CDR3 spans 14 residues. CDR1 and CDR2 (germline): SGHVS, FNYEAQ. CDR3 in DNA: TGTGTCAGCAGCCCTCAGGGGATGAGCTACGAGCAGTACTTC. This gives the protein CVSSPQGMSYEQYF.

The chain is built from TRBV20-1 and TRBJ1-1, with D possibly matching TRBD1 (6 bases). The CDR3 consists of 15 residues. CDR1 and CDR2 (germline): DFQATT, SNEGSKA (reference sequence). The V end lost 1 base, the J end lost 2 bases, and 14 bases lay between the germline ends. CDR3 nucleotides: TGCAGTGCTAGAGTTACTGACAGGCGTAACACTGAAGCTTTCTTT. Translating gives CSARVTDRRNTEAFF.

The CDR3 reads CSARPPSAGTDTQYF. CDR3 DNA sequence: TGCAGTGCTAGACCACCTAGCGCGGGCACAGATACGCAGTATTTT. This chain uses TRBV20-1 with TRBJ2-3, with D perhaps matching TRBD2 (6 bases). The CDR3 sequence is 15 residues long. Per the germline V gene, CDR1 is DFQATT and CDR2 is SNEGSKA (reference sequence). V lost 2 bases and J lost 1, with 13 bases in between.

This clonotype appeared a few times. The chain has TRBV20-1 and TRBJ1-1, with a possible D match to TRBD1 (6 bases). The germline gives CDR1 DFQATT, CDR2 SNEGSKA (reference sequence). The CDR3 has 15 amino acids. The V and J ends lost 6 bases and 2 bases respectively, with 19 bases between them. CDR3 amino acids: CSAQAGRGLNTEAFF. In DNA, the CDR3 is TGCAGTGCCCAGGCGGGCAGGGGACTCAACACTGAAGCTTTCTTT.

In regard to this clonotype: The junction and the germline gene differ at one end; a read error may be behind it. The chain employs TRBV6-1 and TRBJ1-5; 8 bases line up with TRBD1. The CDR3 is made up of 15 amino acids. Germline CDR1 is MNHNS and CDR2 is SASEGT. The CDR3 is CASREGQGRNQPQHF. CDR3 DNA: TGTGCCAGCAGGGAAGGACAGGGACGAAATCAGCCCCAGCATTTT.

The chain couples TRBV4-1 to TRBJ2-7, with a tentative D call TRBD2 (6 bases). The CDR3 extends over 16 amino acids. The V and J ends lost 0 bases and 1 base respectively, with 13 bases between them. CDR1 MGHRA and CDR2 YSYEKL come from the germline V gene. The CDR3 is CASSQEEGWGSYEQYF. CDR3 DNA: TGCGCCAGCAGCCAAGAGGAGGGTTGGGGATCCTACGAGCAGTACTTC.

The V gene is TRBV24-1, the J gene TRBJ2-1; D is perhaps TRBD1 (7 bases). CDR3 size: 16 residues. The V gene's germline CDR1 is KGHDR and CDR2 SFDVKD. Trimming took 4 bases from V and 0 from J, leaving 12 bases between them. The CDR3 DNA is TGTGCCACCAGTGAGGCGGGACAGCGCTCCTACAATGAGCAGTTCTTC. Residues: CATSEAGQRSYNEQFF.

This clonotype was detected ten times or more. The V call is TRBV10-3, the J call TRBJ1-4; no clear D gene. Germline CDR1 and CDR2: ENHRY and SYGVKD. V was shortened by 3 bases and J by 8 bases, with 10 bases between the two germline ends. The CDR3 is 13 residues long. The CDR3 region has the DNA TGTGCCATCAGTGAAGTAGGAGGGGAAAAACTGTTTTTT. Protein sequence: CAISEVGGEKLFF.

The chain uses TRBV5-1 and TRBJ1-4; possible D gene TRBD1, 5 bases. Germline V gene sequence: CDR1 SGHRS, CDR2 YFSETQ. Trimming removed 0 bases from V and 8 bases from J, with 14 bases in between. The CDR3 extends over 15 amino acids. The CDR3, as DNA: TGCGCCAGCAGCTTGGGAGGACACAAGGACGAAAAACTGTTTTTT. Its translation is CASSLGGHKDEKLFF. The full variable domain, rest sourced from reference TRBV5-1 and TRBJ1-4, is KAGVTQTPRYLIKTRGQQVTLSCSPISGHRSVSWYQQTPGQGLQFLFEYFSETQRNKGNFPGRFSGRQFSNSRSEMNVSTLELGDSALYLCASSLGGHKDEKLFFGSGTQLSVL.

V usage is TRBV6-2 or TRBV6-3 and J usage is TRBJ2-4; no reliable D call. Germline loops: CDR1 MNHEY, CDR2 SVGEGT. The CDR3 consists of 15 residues. V was shortened by 2 bases and J by 1 base, with 9 bases between the two germline ends. CDR3 nucleotides: TGTGCCAGCAGTTACGGACGGGTGGCCAAAAACATTCAGTACTTC. It encodes CASSYGRVAKNIQYF.

The gene calls are TRBV30 and TRBJ1-4; maybe TRBD1 (6 bases). Germline CDR1 is GTSNPN and CDR2 is SVGIG (reference sequence). V was trimmed by 0 bases and J by 6 bases, leaving 17 bases between them. The CDR3 covers 16 residues. CDR3 nucleotides: TGTGCCTGGAGTGTACATGTAAGGGGGTTAGATGAAAAACTGTTTTTT. The encoded protein is CAWSVHVRGLDEKLFF.

There are a few counts of this clonotype. V is TRBV20-1 and J is TRBJ2-6, with 9 bases lining up with TRBD1. Germline CDR1 is DFQATT and CDR2 is SNEGSKA (reference sequence). The CDR3 sequence is 17 residues long. V was clipped by 4 bases and J by 2 bases; unmatched bases: 9. The CDR3 is CSATTGTGKTGANVLTF. CDR3 bases: TGCAGTGCTACAACCGGGACAGGGAAAACTGGGGCCAACGTCCTGACTTTC.

This clonotype was recorded a few times. The CDR3 reads CSARWAGNYGYTF. The CDR3 region has the DNA TGCAGTGCTAGGTGGGCAGGAAACTATGGCTACACCTTC. J is TRBJ1-2 and V is TRBV20-1; D unresolved. V shed 3 bases and J shed 2 bases, with 10 bases lying between them. Germline CDR1 reads DFQATT; CDR2 reads SNEGSKA (reference sequence). The CDR3 totals 13 residues.

The rearrangement links TRBV10-3 to TRBJ2-1; D is possibly TRBD1 (5 bases). V dropped 6 bases and J dropped 4 bases, with 10 bases sitting between them. This CDR3 has 13 amino acids. Germline V gene sequence: CDR1 ENHRY, CDR2 SYGVKD. CDR3: CAIRTDPYNEQFF. The CDR3 bases are TGTGCCATCAGGACAGATCCTTACAATGAGCAGTTCTTC.

This clonotype has a count of ten or more. The chain has TRBV20-1 and TRBJ2-7; 10 positions match TRBD2. Germline CDR1 and CDR2: DFQATT and SNEGSKA (reference sequence). The length of the CDR3 is 13 residues. Trimming cost V 2 bases and J 5 bases; bases outside gene matches: 3. The CDR3 DNA reads TGCAGTGCTAGAAGCGGGAGGGCGGACGAGCAGTACTTC. Amino acid sequence: CSARSGRADEQYF.

This clonotype was seen ten or more times. In DNA form, the CDR3 reads TGTGCCAGCAGGGACCGTTTTGGGGCCAAAAACATTCAGTACTTC. This codes for CASRDRFGAKNIQYF. V and J are TRBV2 and TRBJ2-4; D remains ambiguous. The CDR3 spans 15 residues. Trimming left V 6 bases short and J 1 base short, with 13 bases between. Germline CDR1 and CDR2: SNHLY and FYNNEI.

This clonotype has ten or more counts. The genes are TRBV6-2 or TRBV6-3 and TRBJ2-7, with 9 bases aligning to TRBD2. V lost 3 bases and J lost 7; bases outside the gene matches: 10. The CDR3 has 15 residues. The germline CDR1 and CDR2 sequences are MNHEY and SVGEGT. This chain's CDR3 is CASSYEVAGVKEQYF. Written as DNA, the CDR3 is TGTGCCAGCAGTTATGAGGTAGCGGGAGTCAAAGAGCAGTACTTC.

This clonotype was found a few times. The chain joins TRBV7-2 to TRBJ2-1; TRBD2 matches at 9 bases. The CDR3 runs 15 residues. CDR1 is SGHTA, CDR2 FQGNSA, per germline. V lost 1 base, J lost 8 bases, and 6 bases stayed unmatched. The CDR3 protein is CASSLDTLAGYEQFF. In DNA, the CDR3 is TGTGCCAGCAGCTTAGATACACTAGCGGGTTATGAGCAGTTCTTC.

J is TRBJ2-1 and V is TRBV12-3 or TRBV12-4; D unresolved. The V and J ends lost 3 bases and 15 bases respectively, with 18 bases between them. The CDR3 is 13 residues long. In DNA, the CDR3 is TGTGCCAGCAGTTTGTTTTTGGGGTGTACGCTGTTCTTC. This translates into CASSLFLGCTLFF.

This clonotype was found many times. This chain links TRBV29-1 with TRBJ2-1; D is uncertain. The germline V gene has CDR1 SQVTM and CDR2 ANQGSEA. The CDR3 sequence is 12 residues long. Trimming removed 4 bases from V and 4 bases from J, with 8 bases in between. The CDR3 DNA is TGCAGCGTTGTCGGCAGGTACAATGAGCAGTTCTTC. Its protein product is CSVVGRYNEQFF.

V and J are TRBV7-9 and TRBJ2-7; TRBD1 is a possible D gene (6 bases). CDR1 is SEHNR, CDR2 FQNEAQ, per germline (reference sequence). The CDR3 extends over 13 amino acids. Trimming shortened V by 1 base and J by 6 bases, and 10 bases separated the two germline ends. The DNA of the CDR3 is TGTGCCAGCAGCTTAGTTTCAGGGGCCGAGCAGTACTTC. Translated, it gives CASSLVSGAEQYF.